The TCR beta chain described here comes from a study of CD8 T cells in Susac syndrome (dated by TCRdb to about 2019). About the full investigation: Repertoire sequencing was used to test whether CD8+ T cell activation and differentiation in Susac syndrome was antigen driven.

Comment on this clonotype: The antigen it recognizes is unknown. Nothing much larger sits one base from this clone, and base qualities are not available.

High-throughput TCR beta sequencing profiled peripheral blood CD8+ and CD4+ T cells from healthy donors, Susac syndrome patients and multiple sclerosis patients. The multiple sclerosis controls were treatment-naive patients who had stable or active relapsing-remitting disease and met the revised McDonald criteria. Bulk CD8+ and CD4+ T cells were purified by magnetic negative isolation, whereas CD8+ TEMRA cells were enriched by FACS. Blood was collected in EDTA tubes and processed within 24 hours, with PBMCs isolated through density gradient centrifugation. PBMCs intended for TCR sequencing were cryopreserved in liquid nitrogen and thawed later in a water bath at 37 degrees C. The sorted or isolated CD4+, CD8+ and CD8+ TEMRA cells had a purity of 90% or higher. The study at large found these results: The study acknowledged that relatively few individuals were included in the TCR sequencing and HLA analysis.

RNA was extracted using the RNeasy kit, and roughly 0.5 to 1 microgram was reverse transcribed with random hexamers. The immunoSEQ multiplex PCR assay, which covers 54 Vbeta and 13 Jbeta segments, was used to amplify TCR beta CDR3 regions. PCR amplification bias was corrected by using a synthetic template baseline for primer optimization and computational correction. The original methods were these. Only productive sequences were kept, with reads annotated to V, D and J genes according to IMGT and analyzed in immunoSEQ Analyzer. Clonality was calculated as one minus the Shannon entropy normalized by log2 of the number of productive unique sequences. For each patient and control, public and private clones were evaluated among the 100 most prevalent clones. Clones were defined as Susac-specific when absent from the healthy and MS cohorts, from approximately 1,100 published viral clones and from other ImmuneACCESS disease sequences. TCRdb passed the public sequencing reads through fastp at Q25 and MiXCR, retaining productive beta sequences. When rows share a CDR3 protein, they turn into one entry using the most common DNA and genes. TCRdb assigned the V and J calls; the authors' analysis was not used. This sample has more than 200,000 distinct CDR3 sequences in its table, and roughly 93% of those were observed once. Of the sample, roughly 0.072% falls within the top ten clones.

Reading the germline V gene (reference sequence) gives CDR1 LNHDA and CDR2 SQIVND. V loses 6 bases at its end and J loses 3 bases; junction bases beyond the gene matches: 9. Including the terminal cysteine and phenylalanine, the CDR3 comprises 17 residues. The kept DNA is CDR3 alone, 51 bases in frame from the first base. Recombination linked TRBV19 to TRBJ2-6, with 9 central nucleotides matching TRBD1. This TCR derives from a human donor with multiple sclerosis. The sample consisted of CD4+ T cells from PBMCs. The nucleotide sequence is given as TGTGCCAGTAGCGGGGGACAGGGTGGTTTTGGGGCCAACGTCCTGACTTTC. The encoded protein is CASSGGQGGFGANVLTF.